The 12 T cell receptor beta chains below were found in one sample sequenced in a study of blood T cell repertoires in COVID-19 (dated by TCRdb to the early 2020s). To prepare the library, the immunoSEQ multiplex PCR assay was applied. TCRdb re-hosts the immuneACCESS table, in-frame sequences only. Its copies lack some clones; in the studies checked, an unresolved V gene accounts for under half of them, and the cause for the rest is not known. Present in this sample are fewer than 15,000 clones, roughly 80% of which were seen just once. 40% to 45% of the sample lies in the top ten. Material for sequencing was peripheral blood. These receptors all come from a woman of 80 years or more with acute or convalescent COVID-19.

The table lists this clone with a count of one. J is TRBJ1-2 and V is TRBV4-2, with 10 positions matching TRBD1. Germline V gene data show CDR1 as LGHNA and CDR2 as YNFKEQ. J gave up 4 bases and V 3 bases, and 11 bases lay outside the gene matches. The CDR3 runs to 17 residues. CDR3 protein: CASSQGIDRGLGYGYTF. The CDR3 DNA reads as TGTGCCAGCAGCCAGGGTATAGACAGGGGGCTTGGCTATGGCTACACCTTC.

The chain joins TRBV29-1 to TRBJ2-3; the match to TRBD2 covers 7 bases. In germline, CDR1 is SQVTM, CDR2 ANQGSEA. J gave up 0 bases and V 6 bases, and 3 bases lay outside the gene matches. This CDR3 spans 13 amino acids. The chain's CDR3 is CSVGGGSTDTQYF. DNA for the CDR3: TGCAGCGTGGGGGGGGGTAGCACAGATACGCAGTATTTT.

This clone showed up just once. The V and J genes are TRBV6-5 and TRBJ1-2, with unresolved D. Trimming removed 0 bases from V and 5 bases from J, with 7 bases in between. CDR1 MNHEY and CDR2 SVGAGI come from the germline V gene. The CDR3 covers 13 residues. The CDR3 region has the DNA TGTGCCAGCAGTTACTCCGGCGGTTATGGCTACACCTTC. Its protein is CASSYSGGYGYTF.

The J gene is TRBJ2-2, the V gene TRBV5-1; D is unresolved. Trimming removed 4 bases from V and 1 base from J, with 14 bases in between. The CDR3 is 16 amino acids. CDR1 and CDR2 from the germline V gene are SGHRS and YFSETQ. CDR3 DNA sequence: TGCGCCAGCAGCCTCACACTATTCCTGAACACCGGGGAGCTGTTTTTT. This sequence encodes CASSLTLFLNTGELFF.

The V call is TRBV10-3, the J call TRBJ2-5, with D possibly TRBD1 on 5 matching bases. The CDR3 consists of 14 residues. Germline lookup yields CDR1 ENHRY and CDR2 SYGVKD. Trimming took 0 bases from V and 4 from J, leaving 9 bases between them. The CDR3 region has the DNA TGTGCCATCAGTGAGTCGTGGGGCCGAGAGACCCAGTACTTC. Translated, it gives CAISESWGRETQYF.

This clone has just a few counts. J is TRBJ1-1 and V is TRBV9, with D uncertain. The ends were cut back, 5 bases at V and 0 bases at J, with 8 bases in the middle. CDR3 length equals 13 residues. Germline CDR1 reads SGDLS; CDR2 reads YYNGEE. The CDR3 coding sequence is TGTGCCAGCAGAGAGGGAATGAACACTGAAGCTTTCTTT. This sequence encodes CASREGMNTEAFF.

V gene TRBV7-9 combines with J gene TRBJ1-6, with unresolved D. There are 12 residues in the CDR3. CDR1 is SEHNR and CDR2 is FQNEAQ in the germline V gene (reference sequence). Trimming removed 6 bases at V and 14 bases at J, with 14 bases between. The CDR3 here is CASSPGLETLHF. The CDR3 DNA reads as TGTGCCAGCAGTCCCGGCCTGGAGACCCTCCACTTT.

V gene TRBV19 combines with J gene TRBJ1-1; 8 bases map to TRBD1. V was pared by 5 bases and J by 4 bases, with 15 bases of the junction left unmatched. Germline values: CDR1 LNHDA, CDR2 SQIVND (reference sequence). There are 17 residues in the CDR3. The CDR3 loop is CASSPRQGWARGTEAFF. The CDR3 DNA reads TGTGCCAGTAGTCCCCGACAGGGGTGGGCCAGGGGCACTGAAGCTTTCTTT. Full variable domain (remainder filled in from reference TRBV19 and TRBJ1-1): DGGITQSPKYLFRKEGQNVTLSCEQNLNHDAMYWYRQDPGQGLRLIYYSQIVNDFQKGDIAEGYSVSREKKESFPLTVTSAQKNPTAFYLCASSPRQGWARGTEAFFGQGTRLTVV.

This sequence joins TRBV19 and TRBJ1-4; 8 nucleotides align to TRBD1. This CDR3 is 16 amino acids long. The trim removed 6 bases at V and 4 bases at J, leaving 10 bases unmatched. The germline V gene encodes CDR1 LNHDA and CDR2 SQIVND (reference sequence). The CDR3 reads CASSNNRGTFNEKLFF. The DNA for the CDR3 is TGTGCCAGTAGCAATAACAGGGGGACGTTTAATGAAAAACTGTTTTTT.

The chain uses TRBV6-5 and TRBJ1-2; tentatively, D is TRBD1 (5 bases). This CDR3 spans 13 amino acids. Between the trimmed V and J ends, which lost 2 bases and 2 bases, there was a span of 6 bases. Looked up from germline, CDR1 is MNHEY and CDR2 is SVGAGI. CDR3 DNA sequence: TGTGCCAGCAGTTACGACAGAAACTATGGCTACACCTTC. Its translation is CASSYDRNYGYTF.

J is TRBJ2-5 and V is TRBV5-1; 7 bases are shared with TRBD1. Germline CDR1 and CDR2: SGHRS and YFSETQ. CDR3 length: 15 residues. The J segment lost 0 bases and the V segment lost 0 bases, leaving 2 bases of the junction unmatched. CDR3 nucleotides: TGCGCCAGCAGCTTGGCCGGGACAGACCAAGAGACCCAGTACTTC. It is translated as CASSLAGTDQETQYF. Full variable domain (outside the CDR3, taken from reference TRBV5-1 and TRBJ2-5): KAGVTQTPRYLIKTRGQQVTLSCSPISGHRSVSWYQQTPGQGLQFLFEYFSETQRNKGNFPGRFSGRQFSNSRSEMNVSTLELGDSALYLCASSLAGTDQETQYFGPGTRLLVL.

This chain connects TRBV9 to TRBJ2-4; 11 bases fit TRBD1. Germline V gene lookup returns CDR1 SGDLS and CDR2 YYNGEE. The V gene end was trimmed by 9 bases and the J gene end by 5 bases; junction bases not matched to a gene: 1. CDR3 length: 12 amino acids. This chain's CDR3 is CATGQGENIQYF. The CDR3 nucleotides are TGTGCCACGGGACAGGGGGAAAACATTCAGTACTTC.